This T cell receptor beta chain was observed in a study of T cells in Graves' hyperthyroidism and ophthalmopathy. This clonotype was recorded once. The investigators amplified TCR beta CDR3 regions from RNA transcripts. RT-PCR in the first round (using the HTBI primer set) targeted the TCR CDR3. TCRdb re-derived calls from the multiplex PCR reads in MiXCR, one entry per CDR3 protein. This sample has a few hundred thousand distinct CDR3 sequences, with about 43% found just once. Germline V lookup: CDR1 SGHTA, CDR2 FQGTGA. The CDR3 is 15 amino acids. The V and J ends lost 2 bases and 11 bases, in that order; junction bases with no gene match: 6. The diagnoses drew upon clinical symptoms, serum thyroxine and TRAb, thyroid ultrasound and orbital computed tomography.

Sequences were obtained from peripheral blood or thyroid tissue (not recorded which). This sequence was found in a woman aged 18-29 years with Graves' hyperthyroidism. The chain links TRBV7-3 to TRBJ2-6; 10 bases map to TRBD2. This CDR3 reads CASSLDSGRTYVLTF. In DNA form, the CDR3 reads TGTGCCAGCAGCTTAGATAGCGGGAGGACCTACGTCCTGACTTTC.